A single T cell receptor beta chain is shown here with its context. Trimming cost V 4 bases and J 2 bases; bases outside gene matches: 15. CDR3 length: 18 residues. CDR1 is MNHNS, CDR2 SASEGT, per germline. The data were obtained in a study of shared T cell receptors in the human thymus. Sequencing used immunoSEQ multiplex PCR; TCRdb keeps in-frame clones, though not all of them. The data contain more than 300,000 clones, just under 95% of them singletons. The source is a human donor. Specimen: thymocytes. J is TRBJ2-3 and V is TRBV6-1, with 7 bases lining up with TRBD1. The DNA for the CDR3 is TGTGCCAGCAGTGGACAAGACAGACAGGGAAGGTCCACAGATACGCAGTATTTT. It yields the protein CASSGQDRQGRSTDTQYF.